The 31 T cell receptor beta chains listed next were all sequenced from one sample in a study of blood T cells in healthy people across ages. Through a sample-barcoded 5' primer and a J-beta primer mix, a second PCR was run for about 7 to 12 cycles. TCRdb processed the 5' RACE reads anew with MiXCR; each CDR3 protein has one entry. The repertoire has about 800,000 distinct CDR3 sequences, roughly 25% of them found once; the top ten carry more than 3%. These data were also filed under a second study, of T cells of mothers and their children.

The sequenced material came from blood. These receptors all come from a boy between 10 and 17 years old in good health.

The chain carries TRBV12-3 or TRBV12-4 and TRBJ2-1; possibly TRBD1 for D (5 bases). The J call may be wrong; the DNA end is better matched by TRBJ2-5. The CDR3 totals 12 residues. CDR3: CASEGAEETQYF. Here the CDR3 DNA reads TGTGCCAGCGAAGGGGCAGAGGAGACCCAGTACTTC.

This clonotype came up a few times. In this CDR3 the conserved last residue, phenylalanine or tryptophan, is missing, so a read error is likely. The chain recombines TRBV20-1 with TRBJ1-1; a possible D gene is TRBD1 (6 bases). Germline V gene lookup returns CDR1 DFQATT and CDR2 SNEGSKA (reference sequence). Trimming stripped 6 bases from V and 2 bases from J, with 16 bases between. This CDR3 comprises 14 residues. DNA for the CDR3: TGCAGTGCCCCCCGGGGGGCCGGAAACACTGAAGCTTTCCTT. Protein product: CSAPRGAGNTEAFL.

This clonotype has a single count. The chain links TRBV9 to TRBJ1-1; 8 nucleotides line up with TRBD1. V gave up 5 bases and J gave up 8 bases; unmatched junction bases: 2. The CDR3 loop spans 11 amino acids. The germline gives CDR1 SGDLS, CDR2 YYNGEE. For the CDR3, the DNA is TGTGCCAGCAGTGGGGACAGGGAAGCTTTCTTT. Translation gives CASSGDREAFF.

This clonotype came up a few times. The chain uses TRBV7-3 and TRBJ2-7, with 11 bases fitting TRBD1. The CDR3 covers 16 residues. The germline V gene encodes CDR1 SGHTA and CDR2 FQGTGA. Unmatched junction bases numbered 10, after V lost 5 bases and J lost 4 bases. The CDR3 loop reads CASSPAAGTGGYEQYF. The CDR3 region has the DNA TGTGCCAGCAGCCCAGCGGCGGGGACAGGGGGTTACGAGCAGTACTTC.

CDR3 amino acids: CASSSREPQETQYF. CDR3 coding DNA: TGTGCCAGCAGTTCCAGGGAACCCCAAGAGACCCAGTACTTC. The chain joins TRBV7-9 to TRBJ2-5, with D possibly being TRBD1 (5 bases). CDR3 length equals 14 residues. V was pared by 6 bases and J by 1 base, with 12 bases between. Germline V lookup: CDR1 SEHNR, CDR2 FQNEAQ (reference sequence).

The V gene is TRBV20-1, the J gene TRBJ2-5; the D gene is possibly TRBD2 (6 bases). The DNA end favors TRBJ2-7, so the J call may be wrong. Germline loops: CDR1 DFQATT, CDR2 SNEGSKA (reference sequence). The CDR3 spans 14 residues. CDR3 residues: CSARLRDSYSEQYF. The CDR3 DNA reads as TGCAGTGCTAGACTCCGGGACTCATACAGCGAGCAGTACTTC.

The V gene is TRBV10-3, the J gene TRBJ1-5; 7 bases match TRBD1. V dropped 4 bases and J dropped 7; count of bases not matched to a gene: 7. CDR1 ENHRY and CDR2 SYGVKD come from the germline V gene. This CDR3 is built from 14 residues. The CDR3 sequence is CAISADRVGQPQHF. The CDR3 nucleotides read TGTGCCATCAGTGCTGACAGGGTAGGACAGCCCCAGCATTTT.

The chain carries TRBV11-2 and TRBJ2-4; 10 nucleotides agree with TRBD2. The germline V gene has CDR1 SGHAT and CDR2 FQNNGV. The CDR3 runs to 15 residues. After removal of 5 bases from V and 5 bases from J, the junction contained 6 bases not matched to a gene. CDR3 bases: TGTGCCAGCAGCCCTACTCTAGCGGGGGAAAACATTCAGTACTTC. This translates into CASSPTLAGENIQYF.

The V gene is TRBV20-1, the J gene TRBJ2-2; D unresolved. The CDR3 consists of 14 residues. Between the trimmed V and J ends, which lost 4 bases and 1 base, there was a span of 10 bases. CDR1 is DFQATT and CDR2 is SNEGSKA in the germline V gene (reference sequence). CDR3 amino acids: CSAILSRNTGELFF. CDR3 in DNA: TGCAGTGCTATTTTGTCGAGGAACACCGGGGAGCTGTTTTTT.

The J gene is TRBJ2-7, the V gene TRBV12-3 or TRBV12-4; D is undetermined. The V gene lost 2 bases and the J gene lost 0 bases, with 11 bases spanning the gap. CDR3 size: 15 residues. The CDR3 reads CASSLWTAGSYEQYF. In DNA, the CDR3 is TGTGCCAGCAGTTTATGGACCGCTGGCTCCTACGAGCAGTACTTC.

The chain is built from TRBV5-4 and TRBJ2-1, with D perhaps matching TRBD2 (6 bases). CDR1 is SGHNT, CDR2 YYREEE, per germline (reference sequence). The CDR3 has 14 residues. V was cut by 1 base and J by 7 bases, with 12 bases left in between. The CDR3 protein is CASSLFAGRNEQFF. As DNA, the CDR3 is TGTGCCAGCAGCTTGTTTGCGGGAAGGAATGAGCAGTTCTTC.

This clonotype was recorded once. This chain connects TRBV11-2 to TRBJ2-2, with a possible D match to TRBD1 (6 bases). CDR1 is SGHAT and CDR2 is FQNNGV in the germline V gene. The V gene lost 5 bases and the J gene lost 7 bases, with 17 bases spanning the gap. There are 15 residues in the CDR3. This chain's CDR3 is CASSKRTEQYGELFF. The CDR3 DNA is TGTGCCAGCAGCAAGAGGACAGAGCAATACGGGGAGCTGTTTTTT.

This chain links TRBV20-1 with TRBJ2-6; D is perhaps TRBD1 (5 bases). CDR3 length: 15 residues. CDR1 is DFQATT, CDR2 SNEGSKA, per germline (reference sequence). The V end was cut by 1 base, the J end by 1 base, with 8 bases between. This CDR3 is CSARADKSGANVLTF. The CDR3 DNA follows: TGCAGTGCTAGAGCGGACAAATCTGGGGCCAACGTCCTGACTTTC.

This clonotype has just a few counts. The V gene is TRBV28, the J gene TRBJ2-1; D might be TRBD1 (5 bases). This CDR3 region has 13 residues. Trimming stripped 4 bases from V and 7 bases from J, with 11 bases between. Germline CDR1 is MDHEN and CDR2 is SYDVKM. The CDR3, as DNA: TGTGCCAGCAGTTGGCAGGGAAGGAATGAGCAGTTCTTC. This translates into CASSWQGRNEQFF.

The chain recombines TRBV5-1 with TRBJ2-3, with 9 nucleotides matching TRBD2. In germline, CDR1 is SGHRS, CDR2 YFSETQ. V was pared by 7 bases and J by 4 bases, with 10 bases of the junction left unmatched. The CDR3 runs to 15 residues. The CDR3 sequence: CASRGLAGKADTQYF. The CDR3 region has the DNA TGCGCCAGCCGAGGGCTAGCGGGGAAGGCAGATACGCAGTATTTT.

In its sample, this clonotype was seen a few times. This chain connects TRBV20-1 to TRBJ2-3; a weak D match, TRBD2 (6 bases). Germline-derived CDR1 and CDR2 are DFQATT and SNEGSKA (reference sequence). The V end was cut by 1 base, the J end by 6 bases, with 14 bases between. There are 14 residues in the CDR3. CDR3 protein: CSARVTGARDTQYF. CDR3 nucleotide sequence: TGCAGTGCTAGAGTAACGGGAGCTAGGGATACGCAGTATTTT.

Turning to this clonotype: Germline is not matched at one junction end, which may reflect a read error. The rearrangement links TRBV15 to TRBJ1-4; no reliable D call. The CDR3 extends over 15 amino acids. Germline loops: CDR1 LNHNV, CDR2 YYDKDF (reference sequence). CDR3 nucleotide sequence: TGTGCCACCAGCGGAGACGGTGCAACTAATGAAAAACTGTTTTTT. Protein product: CATSGDGATNEKLFF.

This clonotype was counted between two and nine times. A much bigger clone sits one base away, suggesting this may be a read error. V gene TRBV7-9 combines with J gene TRBJ2-7, with 8 bases lining up with TRBD2. The CDR3 is 19 amino acids. The V gene's germline CDR1 is SEHNR and CDR2 FQNEAQ (reference sequence). The V and J ends lost 3 bases and 2 bases, in that order; junction bases with no gene match: 18. Written as DNA, the CDR3 is TGTGCCAGCAGCTTCAAGGGGCCGCCGGGACTAGAAAGGACCTACGAGCAGTACTTC. This codes for CASSFKGPPGLERTYEQYF.

CDR3 coding DNA: TGTGCCAGCAGCCGAGACGGGACCAAAAAGTCTGGGGCCAACGTCCTGACTTTC. This sequence encodes CASSRDGTKKSGANVLTF. The J gene is TRBJ2-6, the V gene TRBV7-9; perhaps D is TRBD1 or TRBD2 (5 bases each). CDR3 length equals 18 residues. Germline lookup yields CDR1 SEHNR and CDR2 FQNEAQ (reference sequence). Between the trimmed V and J ends, which lost 5 bases and 1 base, there was a span of 18 bases.

The V call is TRBV12-3 or TRBV12-4, the J call TRBJ2-7; D tentatively reads TRBD1 or TRBD2 (7 bases each). The CDR3 sequence is 14 residues long. Trimming removed 3 bases from V and 2 bases from J, with 11 bases in between. For the CDR3, the DNA is TGTGCCAGCAGTTTCCAGGGGGGGACCTACGAGCAGTACTTC. Amino acid sequence: CASSFQGGTYEQYF.

V and J are TRBV6-5 and TRBJ2-1; 7 bases fit TRBD2. The CDR3 length is 14 residues. Germline V lookup: CDR1 MNHEY, CDR2 SVGAGI. With V trimmed by 0 bases and J by 9 bases, 5 bases remained unmatched. For the CDR3, the DNA is TGTGCCAGCAGTTACTCCAATATAGCGGGTGAGCAGTTCTTC. Amino acids: CASSYSNIAGEQFF.

V is TRBV7-8 and J is TRBJ1-5; TRBD1 agrees at 12 bases. Germline assignment: CDR1 SGHVS and CDR2 FQNEAQ. There are 19 residues in the CDR3. V lost 5 bases and J lost 5; bases outside the gene matches: 16. CDR3 DNA sequence: TGTGCCAGCAGCACACGGGACAGGGGGCGGACGTCAGGGCATCAGCCCCAGCATTTT. Its protein product is CASSTRDRGRTSGHQPQHF.

This clonotype was seen just once. The rearrangement joins TRBV7-2 to TRBJ2-7; 9 bases are a match to TRBD1. Germline CDR1 reads SGHTA; CDR2 reads FQGNSA. V gave up 1 base and J gave up 6 bases; unmatched junction bases: 7. The length of the CDR3 is 15 residues. The chain's CDR3 is CASSLGGTGKCEQYF. The CDR3 DNA follows: TGTGCCAGCAGCTTAGGAGGGACAGGGAAATGCGAGCAGTACTTC.

This chain links TRBV7-2 with TRBJ2-1; 9 nucleotides line up with TRBD2. With 5 bases clipped from V and 3 bases from J, the junction kept 8 bases outside the gene matches. The CDR3 totals 16 residues. The germline CDR1 and CDR2 sequences are SGHTA and FQGNSA. CDR3 sequence reads: CASSPERGALYNEQFF. CDR3 bases: TGTGCCAGCAGCCCCGAGCGGGGGGCCCTCTACAATGAGCAGTTCTTC. The whole variable domain, filled in from reference TRBV7-2 and TRBJ2-1, reads GAGVSQSPSNKVTEKGKDVELRCDPISGHTALYWYRQSLGQGLEFLIYFQGNSAPDKSGLPSDRFSAERTGGSVSTLTIQRTQQEDSAVYLCASSPERGALYNEQFFGPGTRLTVL.

The V call is TRBV5-6, the J call TRBJ2-1, with D tentatively TRBD1 or TRBD2 (5 bases each). Trimming pared 0 bases from V and 7 bases from J, leaving 11 bases between. Germline V lookup: CDR1 SGHDT, CDR2 YYEEEE. CDR3 size: 14 residues. CDR3 sequence reads: CASSLGGKGNEQFF. CDR3 bases: TGTGCCAGCAGCTTGGGGGGGAAGGGGAATGAGCAGTTCTTC. Supplemented by reference TRBV5-6 and TRBJ2-1, the full variable domain reads DAGVTQSPTHLIKTRGQQVTLRCSPKSGHDTVSWYQQALGQGPQFIFQYYEEEERQRGNFPDRFSGHQFPNYSSELNVNALLLGDSALYLCASSLGGKGNEQFFGPGTRLTVL.

CDR3 sequence reads: CASSPRQDGSPLHF. CDR3 coding DNA: TGCGCCAGCAGCCCAAGACAGGACGGTTCACCCCTCCACTTT. The genes are TRBV4-3 and TRBJ1-6, with a possible D match to TRBD1 (6 bases). The germline gives CDR1 LGHNA, CDR2 YSLEER. Trimming stripped 4 bases from V and 9 bases from J, with 13 bases between. This CDR3 is built from 14 residues.

The rearrangement links TRBV7-2 to TRBJ2-3; unclear D gene. V dropped 0 bases and J dropped 5 bases, with 12 bases sitting between them. CDR3 size: 15 residues. Germline V lookup: CDR1 SGHTA, CDR2 FQGNSA. The CDR3 DNA is TGTGCCAGCAGCTTAGCGCTTAACGTGGGAGATACGCAGTATTTT. It translates to CASSLALNVGDTQYF.

This chain connects TRBV20-1 to TRBJ2-5; D may be TRBD1 or TRBD2 (5 bases each). The V gene's germline CDR1 is DFQATT and CDR2 SNEGSKA (reference sequence). The CDR3 covers 13 residues. V shed 4 bases and J shed 3 bases, with 12 bases lying between them. CDR3 coding DNA: TGCAGTGCTACCGGGACCCCCAAAGAGACCCAGTACTTC. Protein sequence: CSATGTPKETQYF.

This chain joins TRBV4-1 and TRBJ2-7, with 8 bases that match TRBD1. V lost 1 base and J lost 2; bases outside the gene matches: 4. CDR3 length equals 15 residues. Germline assignment: CDR1 MGHRA and CDR2 YSYEKL. This CDR3 reads CASSQAQGAPYEQYF. CDR3 nucleotides: TGCGCCAGCAGCCAAGCGCAGGGGGCACCCTACGAGCAGTACTTC.

This clonotype was seen a few times. This chain uses TRBV5-1 with TRBJ2-4; tentative D call: TRBD2 (6 bases). Trimming took off 0 bases at V and 0 bases at J, with 7 bases between the two ends. CDR1 SGHRS and CDR2 YFSETQ come from the germline V gene. This CDR3 is built from 15 residues. The CDR3 coding sequence is TGCGCCAGCAGCTTGGGGGACTCAGCCAAAAACATTCAGTACTTC. This gives the protein CASSLGDSAKNIQYF.

There are a few counts of this clonotype. The chain links TRBV7-2 to TRBJ2-7, with TRBD1 as a possible D gene (6 bases). Trimming cost V 2 bases and J 2 bases, with 13 bases left between them. Germline CDR1 and CDR2: SGHTA and FQGNSA. The CDR3 is made up of 15 amino acids. The CDR3: CASSLTVDSPYEQYF. CDR3 coding DNA: TGTGCCAGCAGCTTAACCGTGGACAGTCCCTACGAGCAGTACTTC.